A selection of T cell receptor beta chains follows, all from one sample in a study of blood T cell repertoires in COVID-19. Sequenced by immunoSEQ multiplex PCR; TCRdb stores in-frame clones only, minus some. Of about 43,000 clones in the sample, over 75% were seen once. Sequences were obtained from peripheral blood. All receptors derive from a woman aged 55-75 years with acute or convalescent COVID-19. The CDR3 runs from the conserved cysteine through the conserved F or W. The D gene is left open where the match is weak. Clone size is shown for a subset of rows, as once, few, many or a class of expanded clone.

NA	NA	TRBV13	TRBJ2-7	TGTGCCAGCAGCTTAGAACGGGGGAGGACCTACGAGCAGTACTTC	CASSLERGRTYEQYF
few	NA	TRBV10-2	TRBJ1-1	TGCGCCAGCAATTTCCTGGGGGGGAACACTGAAGCTTTCTTT	CASNFLGGNTEAFF
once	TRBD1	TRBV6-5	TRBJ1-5	TGTGCCAGCAGATTAGGACAGGGGTTGTTTCAGCCCCAGCATTTT	CASRLGQGLFQPQHF
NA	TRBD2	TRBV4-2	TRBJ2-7	TGTGCCAGCAGCCAGACCACTAGCGGGGGGACTACCTACGAGCAGTACTTC	CASSQTTSGGTTYEQYF
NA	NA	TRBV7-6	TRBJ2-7	TGTGCCAGCAGCTTAAGAGACCGGACTGAGCAGTACTTC	CASSLRDRTEQYF
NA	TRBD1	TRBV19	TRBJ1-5	TGTGCCAGTTCAACCCGGGACAGCCGTAAAAATCAGCCCCAGCATTTT	CASSTRDSRKNQPQHF
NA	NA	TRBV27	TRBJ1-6	TGTGCCAGCAGGCCGGGACTTCCTTCCAATTCACCCCTCCACTTT	CASRPGLPSNSPLHF
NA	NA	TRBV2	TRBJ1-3	TGTGCCAGCCGGCCAGGGGTGGGAAACACCATATATTTT	CASRPGVGNTIYF
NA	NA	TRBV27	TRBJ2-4	TGTGCCAGCAGTTACCAGGGGCAAGCCAAAAACATTCAGTACTTC	CASSYQGQAKNIQYF
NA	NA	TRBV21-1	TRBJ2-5	TGTGCCAGCGGCGGGGGGCACGAGACCCAGTACTTC	CASGGGHETQYF